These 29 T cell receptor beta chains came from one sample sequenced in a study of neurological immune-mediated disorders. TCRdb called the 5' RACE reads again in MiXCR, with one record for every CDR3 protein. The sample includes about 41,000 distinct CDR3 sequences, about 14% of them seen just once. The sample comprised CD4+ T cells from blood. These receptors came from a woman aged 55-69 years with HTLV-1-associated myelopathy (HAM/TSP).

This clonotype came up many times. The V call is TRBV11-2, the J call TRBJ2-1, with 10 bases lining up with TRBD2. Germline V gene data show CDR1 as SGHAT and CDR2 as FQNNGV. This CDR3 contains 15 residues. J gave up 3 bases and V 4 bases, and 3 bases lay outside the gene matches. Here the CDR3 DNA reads TGTGCCAGCAGCTACAGCGGGGGGGTCTACAATGAGCAGTTCTTC. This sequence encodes CASSYSGGVYNEQFF. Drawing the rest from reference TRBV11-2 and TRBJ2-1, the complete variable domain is EAGVAQSPRYKIIEKRQSVAFWCNPISGHATLYWYQQILGQGPKLLIQFQNNGVVDDSQLPKDRFSAERLKGVDSTLKIQPAKLEDSAVYLCASSYSGGVYNEQFFGPGTRLTVL.

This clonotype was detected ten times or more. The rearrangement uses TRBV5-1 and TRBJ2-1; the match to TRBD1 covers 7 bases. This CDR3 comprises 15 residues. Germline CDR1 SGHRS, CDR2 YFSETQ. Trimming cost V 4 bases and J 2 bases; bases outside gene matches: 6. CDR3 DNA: TGCGCCAGCAGCCTTCAGGGGGAGCCCTACAATGAGCAGTTCTTC. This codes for CASSLQGEPYNEQFF.

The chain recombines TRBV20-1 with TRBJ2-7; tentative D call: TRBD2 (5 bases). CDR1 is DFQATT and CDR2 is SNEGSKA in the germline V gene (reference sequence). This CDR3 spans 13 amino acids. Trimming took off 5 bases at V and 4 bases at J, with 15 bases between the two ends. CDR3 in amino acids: CSASRERRYEQYV. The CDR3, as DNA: TGCAGTGCTTCCCGGGAAAGGAGGTACGAGCAGTACGTC.

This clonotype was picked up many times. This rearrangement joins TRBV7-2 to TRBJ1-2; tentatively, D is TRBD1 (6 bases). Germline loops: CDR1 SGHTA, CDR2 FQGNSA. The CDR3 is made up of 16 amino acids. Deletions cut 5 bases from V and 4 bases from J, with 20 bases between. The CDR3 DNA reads TGTGCCAGCAGCGCCTTATCGGGGGGCTTCACCTATGGCTACACCTTC. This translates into CASSALSGGFTYGYTF.

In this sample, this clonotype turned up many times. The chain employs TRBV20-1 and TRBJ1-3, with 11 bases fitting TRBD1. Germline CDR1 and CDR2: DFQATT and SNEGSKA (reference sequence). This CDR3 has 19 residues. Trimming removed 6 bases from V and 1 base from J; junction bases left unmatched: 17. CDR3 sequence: CSAPKTGTGGLGSGNTIYF. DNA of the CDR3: TGCAGTGCCCCTAAAACCGGGACAGGGGGGCTAGGGTCTGGAAACACCATATATTTT.

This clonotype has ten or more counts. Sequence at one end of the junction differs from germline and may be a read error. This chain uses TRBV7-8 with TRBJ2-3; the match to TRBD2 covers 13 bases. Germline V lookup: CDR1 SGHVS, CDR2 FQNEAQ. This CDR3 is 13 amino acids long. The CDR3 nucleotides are TGTGCCAGCAGCTTATCGCGCGGGACTAGCGGGGTTTTT. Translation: CASSLSRGTSGVF.

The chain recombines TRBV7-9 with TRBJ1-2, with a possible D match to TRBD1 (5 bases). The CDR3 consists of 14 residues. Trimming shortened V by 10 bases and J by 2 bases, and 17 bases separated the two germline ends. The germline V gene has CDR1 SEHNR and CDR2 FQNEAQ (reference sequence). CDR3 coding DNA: TGTGCCACCACAGCGCATACAGGAAACTATGGCTACACCTTC. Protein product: CATTAHTGNYGYTF.

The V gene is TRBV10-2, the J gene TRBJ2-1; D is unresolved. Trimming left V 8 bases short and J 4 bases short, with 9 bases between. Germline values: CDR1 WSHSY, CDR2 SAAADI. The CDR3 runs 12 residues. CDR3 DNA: TGCGCCAGCTCCAACTTATACAATGAGCAGTTCTTC. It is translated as CASSNLYNEQFF.

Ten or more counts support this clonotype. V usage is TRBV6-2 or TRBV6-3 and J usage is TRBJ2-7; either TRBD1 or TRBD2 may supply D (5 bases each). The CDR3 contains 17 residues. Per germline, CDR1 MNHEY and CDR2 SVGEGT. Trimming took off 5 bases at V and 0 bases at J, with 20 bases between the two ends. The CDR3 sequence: CASSLLMSSGASYEQYF. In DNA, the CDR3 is TGTGCCAGCAGTCTCCTCATGTCCTCCGGGGCCTCCTACGAGCAGTACTTC.

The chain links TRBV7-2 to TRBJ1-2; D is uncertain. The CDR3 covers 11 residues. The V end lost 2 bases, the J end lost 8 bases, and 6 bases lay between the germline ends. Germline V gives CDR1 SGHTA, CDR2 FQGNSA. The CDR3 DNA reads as TGTGCCAGCAGCTTAATTGAGGGCTACACCTTC. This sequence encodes CASSLIEGYTF.

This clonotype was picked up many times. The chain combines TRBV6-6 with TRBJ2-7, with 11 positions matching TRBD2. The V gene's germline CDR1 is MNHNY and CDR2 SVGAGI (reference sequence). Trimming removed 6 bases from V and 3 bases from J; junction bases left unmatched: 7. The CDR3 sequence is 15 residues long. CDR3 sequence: CASSPATSGVYEQYF. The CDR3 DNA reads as TGTGCCAGCAGCCCGGCGACTAGCGGGGTCTACGAGCAGTACTTC.

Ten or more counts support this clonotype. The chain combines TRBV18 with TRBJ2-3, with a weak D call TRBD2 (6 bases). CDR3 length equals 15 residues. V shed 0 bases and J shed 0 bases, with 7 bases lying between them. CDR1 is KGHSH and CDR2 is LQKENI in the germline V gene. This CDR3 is CASSPPGLSTDTQYF. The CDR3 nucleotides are TGTGCCAGCTCACCACCGGGACTTAGCACAGATACGCAGTATTTT.

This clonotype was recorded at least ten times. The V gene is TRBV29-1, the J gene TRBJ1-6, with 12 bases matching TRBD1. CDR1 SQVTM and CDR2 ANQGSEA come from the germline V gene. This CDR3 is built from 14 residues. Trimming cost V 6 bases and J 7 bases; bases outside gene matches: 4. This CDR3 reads CSVSGTGGNSPLHF. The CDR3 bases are TGCAGCGTGTCCGGGACAGGGGGCAATTCACCCCTCCACTTT.

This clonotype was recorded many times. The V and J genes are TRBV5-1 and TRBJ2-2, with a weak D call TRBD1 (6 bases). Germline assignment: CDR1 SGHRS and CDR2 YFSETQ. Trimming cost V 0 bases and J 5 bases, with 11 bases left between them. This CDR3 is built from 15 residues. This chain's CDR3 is CASSLGGQLTGELFF. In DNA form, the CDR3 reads TGCGCCAGCAGCTTGGGTGGACAGCTAACCGGGGAGCTGTTTTTT.

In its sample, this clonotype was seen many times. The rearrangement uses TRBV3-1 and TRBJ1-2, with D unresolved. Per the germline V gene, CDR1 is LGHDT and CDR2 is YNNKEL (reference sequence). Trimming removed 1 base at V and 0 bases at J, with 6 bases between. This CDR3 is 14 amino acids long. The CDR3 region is CASSQGEANYGYTF. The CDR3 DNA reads TGTGCCAGCAGCCAAGGTGAAGCTAACTATGGCTACACCTTC.

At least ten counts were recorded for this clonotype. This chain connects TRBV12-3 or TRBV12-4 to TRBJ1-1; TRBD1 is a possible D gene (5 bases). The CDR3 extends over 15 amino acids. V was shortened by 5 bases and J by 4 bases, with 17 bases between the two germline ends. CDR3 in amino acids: CASSIRGDFSTEAFF. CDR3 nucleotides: TGTGCCAGCAGTATCCGGGGGGACTTCAGCACTGAAGCTTTCTTT.

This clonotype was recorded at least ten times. The CDR3 sequence is CASSLVRLAGGTGELFF. The CDR3 DNA is TGCGCCAGCAGCTTGGTGAGGTTGGCCGGGGGCACCGGGGAGCTGTTTTTT. J is TRBJ2-2 and V is TRBV5-1; D may be TRBD2 (6 bases). The CDR3 consists of 17 residues. The germline CDR1 and CDR2 sequences are SGHRS and YFSETQ. Trimming pared 0 bases from V and 4 bases from J, leaving 16 bases between.

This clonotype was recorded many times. The CDR3 sequence: CASSVASSYNEQFF. The DNA of the CDR3 is TGTGCCAGCAGCGTAGCCAGCTCCTACAATGAGCAGTTCTTC. This sequence joins TRBV9 and TRBJ2-1, with D hard to call. CDR1 and CDR2 from the germline V gene are SGDLS and YYNGEE. The V and J ends lost 0 bases and 0 bases respectively, with 4 bases between them. The CDR3 runs 14 residues.

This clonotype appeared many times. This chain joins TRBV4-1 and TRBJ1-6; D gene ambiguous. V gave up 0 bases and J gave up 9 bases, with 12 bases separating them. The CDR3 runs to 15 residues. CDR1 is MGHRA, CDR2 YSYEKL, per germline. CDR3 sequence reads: CASSQERVLGSPLHF. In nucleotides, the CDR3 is TGCGCCAGCAGCCAAGAAAGGGTCCTGGGTTCACCCCTCCACTTT.

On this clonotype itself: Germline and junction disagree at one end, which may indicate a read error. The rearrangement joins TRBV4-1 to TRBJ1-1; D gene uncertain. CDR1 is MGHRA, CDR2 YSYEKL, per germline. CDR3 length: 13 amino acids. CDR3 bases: TGTGCCAGCAGCCAAGGGAGGAACACTGAAGCTTTCTTT. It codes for CASSQGRNTEAFF.

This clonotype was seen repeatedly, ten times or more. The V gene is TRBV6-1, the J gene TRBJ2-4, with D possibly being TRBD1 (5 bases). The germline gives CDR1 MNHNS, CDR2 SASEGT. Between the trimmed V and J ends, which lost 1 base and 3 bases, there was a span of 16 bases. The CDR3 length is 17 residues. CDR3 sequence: CASSEVLSGQGKNIQYF. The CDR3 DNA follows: TGTGCCAGCAGTGAAGTGCTATCCGGGCAGGGCAAAAACATTCAGTACTTC.

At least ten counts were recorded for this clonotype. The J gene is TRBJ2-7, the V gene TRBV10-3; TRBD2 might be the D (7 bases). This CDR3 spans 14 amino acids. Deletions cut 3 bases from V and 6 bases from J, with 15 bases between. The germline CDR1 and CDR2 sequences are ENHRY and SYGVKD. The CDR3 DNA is TGTGCCATCAGTGAACGCCGGGGGGCCTCCGAGCAGTACTTC. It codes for CAISERRGASEQYF.

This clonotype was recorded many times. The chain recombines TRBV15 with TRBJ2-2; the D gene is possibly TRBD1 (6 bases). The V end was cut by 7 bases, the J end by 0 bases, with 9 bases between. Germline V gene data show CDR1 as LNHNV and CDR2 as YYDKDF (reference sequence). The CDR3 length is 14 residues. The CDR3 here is CATIGQPNTGELFF. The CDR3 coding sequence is TGTGCCACCATCGGACAGCCGAACACCGGGGAGCTGTTTTTT. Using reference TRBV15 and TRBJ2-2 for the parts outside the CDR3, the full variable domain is DAMVIQNPRYQVTQFGKPVTLSCSQTLNHNVMYWYQQKSSQAPKLLFHYYDKDFNNEADTPDNFQSRRPNTSFCFLDIRSPGLGDTAMYLCATIGQPNTGELFFGEGSRLTVL.

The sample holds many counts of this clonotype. This chain's CDR3 is CASSKRRESSYEQYF. The CDR3 nucleotides read TGTGCCAGCAGCAAAAGACGGGAAAGCTCCTACGAGCAGTACTTC. The J gene is TRBJ2-7, the V gene TRBV12-3 or TRBV12-4; D is possibly TRBD2 (5 bases). V was clipped by 6 bases and J by 0 bases, with 15 bases between them. The CDR3 extends over 15 amino acids.

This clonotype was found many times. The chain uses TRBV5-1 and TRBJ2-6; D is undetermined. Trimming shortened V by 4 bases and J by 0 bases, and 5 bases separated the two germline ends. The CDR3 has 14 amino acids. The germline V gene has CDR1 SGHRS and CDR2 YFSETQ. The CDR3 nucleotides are TGCGCCAGCAGCCTCTTCTCTGGGGCCAACGTCCTGACTTTC. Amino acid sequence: CASSLFSGANVLTF.

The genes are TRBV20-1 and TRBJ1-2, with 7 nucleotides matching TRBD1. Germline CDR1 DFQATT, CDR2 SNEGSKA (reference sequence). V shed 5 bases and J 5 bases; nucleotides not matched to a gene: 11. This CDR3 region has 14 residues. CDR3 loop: CSARRQGSVYGYTF. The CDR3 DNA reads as TGCAGTGCTCGCCGACAGGGCTCCGTTTATGGCTACACCTTC.

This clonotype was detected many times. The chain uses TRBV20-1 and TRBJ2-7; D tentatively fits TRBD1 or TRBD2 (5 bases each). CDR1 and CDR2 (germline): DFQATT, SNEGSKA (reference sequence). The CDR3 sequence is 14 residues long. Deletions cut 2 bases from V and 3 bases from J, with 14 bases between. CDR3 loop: CSARPGTSDYEQYF. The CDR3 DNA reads TGCAGTGCTAGACCCGGGACGTCCGACTACGAGCAGTACTTC.

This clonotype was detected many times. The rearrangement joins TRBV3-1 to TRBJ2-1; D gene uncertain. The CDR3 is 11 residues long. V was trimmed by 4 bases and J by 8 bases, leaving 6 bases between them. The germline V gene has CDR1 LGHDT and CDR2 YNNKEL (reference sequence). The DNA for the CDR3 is TGTGCCAGCAGCCGGGGTTATGAGCAGTTCTTC. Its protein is CASSRGYEQFF.

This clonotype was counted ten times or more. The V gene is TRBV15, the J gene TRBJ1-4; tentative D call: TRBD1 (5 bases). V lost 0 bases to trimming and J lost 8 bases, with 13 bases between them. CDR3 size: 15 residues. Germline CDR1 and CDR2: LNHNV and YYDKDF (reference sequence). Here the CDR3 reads CATSREQDLIEKLFF. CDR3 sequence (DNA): TGTGCCACCAGCAGAGAACAGGACTTGATAGAAAAACTGTTTTTT.